This TCR beta chain was obtained from a study of T cell changes during pregnancy in multiple sclerosis. Data came from immunoSEQ multiplex PCR; TCRdb stores just in-frame clones and leaves some out. Found here are roughly 89,000 clones, around 93% of them singletons; the top ten hold roughly 4.5%. Trimming took 6 bases from V and 7 from J, leaving 14 bases between them. The CDR3 is made up of 13 amino acids. The germline V gene encodes CDR1 SGDLS and CDR2 YYNGEE. This receptor was obtained from a female donor with multiple sclerosis, enrolled in a pregnancy study. This specimen consisted of peripheral blood, obtained in the first trimester of pregnancy. The chain carries TRBV9 and TRBJ2-1; maybe TRBD1 (5 bases). The CDR3 DNA reads as TGTGCCAGCATGGGTGGACAAACGAATGAGCAGTTCTTC. As protein: CASMGGQTNEQFF.